These 6 T cell receptor beta chains share one sample of origin, sequenced in a study of blood T cells in healthy people across ages (dated by TCRdb to between 2014 and 2017). The library was made by 5' RACE. TCRdb shows the sequencer as Illumina HiSeq 2500. The second PCR ran for about 7 to 11 cycles and used a J-beta primer mix along with a sample-barcoded 5' primer. TCRdb passed the public sequencing reads through fastp at Q25 and MiXCR, retaining productive beta sequences. Here each entry gathers all rows of one CDR3 protein and keeps the most common genes and DNA. The sample has about 800,000 distinct CDR3 sequences on record, roughly 25% of them singletons. The ten top clones hold roughly 3.5% of the sample. The sample was also linked to a second study, of T cells of mothers and their children.

The specimen was blood. The source is a boy between 10 and 17 years old in good health.

The chain links TRBV12-3 or TRBV12-4 to TRBJ2-7, with 7 bases lining up with TRBD1. After removal of 5 bases from V and 4 bases from J, the junction contained 5 bases not matched to a gene. The CDR3 is made up of 13 amino acids. The CDR3: CASSPTDRYEQYF. The CDR3 DNA follows: TGTGCCAGCAGTCCCACGGACAGGTACGAGCAGTACTTC.

CDR3: CASSQSRDSHYGYTF. CDR3 sequence (DNA): TGCGCCAGCAGCCAATCCCGGGACAGCCACTATGGCTACACCTTC. The rearrangement uses TRBV4-1 and TRBJ1-2; 7 bases are a match to TRBD1. The CDR3 loop spans 15 amino acids. V lost 2 bases and J lost 3; bases outside the gene matches: 6. The germline gives CDR1 MGHRA, CDR2 YSYEKL.

The chain employs TRBV7-9 and TRBJ2-2; no firm D call. V was pared by 0 bases and J by 2 bases, with 10 bases between. The CDR3 is 16 amino acids. The germline gives CDR1 SEHNR, CDR2 FQNEAQ (reference sequence). CDR3 sequence: CASSLADGKNTGELFF. CDR3 in DNA: TGTGCCAGCAGCTTAGCGGATGGGAAAAACACCGGGGAGCTGTTTTTT.

The chain is built from TRBV5-1 and TRBJ2-2, with 10 bases fitting TRBD1. From germline, CDR1 is SGHRS and CDR2 YFSETQ. The CDR3 has 17 amino acids. V was clipped by 1 base and J by 0 bases; unmatched bases: 3. The CDR3 DNA reads TGCGCCAGCAGCTTGTGGGACAGGGGAGCGAACACCGGGGAGCTGTTTTTT. Amino acids: CASSLWDRGANTGELFF.

This clonotype occurred a few times. J is TRBJ1-2 and V is TRBV6-6, with D maybe TRBD1 (6 bases). The CDR3 has 15 amino acids. Germline V CDR1 and CDR2: MNHNY, SVGAGI (reference sequence). Trimming removed 0 bases at V and 2 bases at J, with 10 bases between. The CDR3 nucleotides read TGTGCCAGCAGTTACTCGGCAGGGGAGAACTATGGCTACACCTTC. Translating it yields CASSYSAGENYGYTF.

The rearrangement uses TRBV4-3 and TRBJ2-2, with TRBD2 matching over 8 bases. Germline lookup yields CDR1 LGHNA and CDR2 YSLEER. Trimming took 1 base from V and 0 from J; bases not matched to a gene: 4. The CDR3 length is 17 residues. The CDR3 reads CASSQGSGGANTGELFF. In DNA form, the CDR3 reads TGCGCCAGCAGCCAAGGATCCGGGGGGGCGAACACCGGGGAGCTGTTTTTT.